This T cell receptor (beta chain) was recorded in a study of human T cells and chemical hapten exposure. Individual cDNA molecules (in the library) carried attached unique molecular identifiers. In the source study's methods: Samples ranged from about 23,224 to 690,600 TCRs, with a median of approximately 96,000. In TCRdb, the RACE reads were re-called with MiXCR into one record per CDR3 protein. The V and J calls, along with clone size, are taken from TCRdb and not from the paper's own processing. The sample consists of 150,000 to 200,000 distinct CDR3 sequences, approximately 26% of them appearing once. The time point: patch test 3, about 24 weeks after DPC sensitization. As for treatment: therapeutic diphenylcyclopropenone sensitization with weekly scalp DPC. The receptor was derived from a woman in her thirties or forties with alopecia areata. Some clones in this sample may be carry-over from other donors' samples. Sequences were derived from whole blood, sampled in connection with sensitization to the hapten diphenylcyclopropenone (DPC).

CDR3 coding DNA: TGTGCCAGCAGCTTGGGGGGACAGGGGGAAATCTTTGGCTACACCTTC. It specifies CASSLGGQGEIFGYTF. V usage is TRBV5-6 and J usage is TRBJ1-2; 11 positions match TRBD1. The trim removed 0 bases at V and 7 bases at J, leaving 8 bases unmatched. The CDR3 extends over 16 amino acids. In germline, CDR1 is SGHDT, CDR2 YYEEEE. Full variable domain (rest looked up from reference TRBV5-6 and TRBJ1-2): DAGVTQSPTHLIKTRGQQVTLRCSPKSGHDTVSWYQQALGQGPQFIFQYYEEEERQRGNFPDRFSGHQFPNYSSELNVNALLLGDSALYLCASSLGGQGEIFGYTFGSGTRLTVV.